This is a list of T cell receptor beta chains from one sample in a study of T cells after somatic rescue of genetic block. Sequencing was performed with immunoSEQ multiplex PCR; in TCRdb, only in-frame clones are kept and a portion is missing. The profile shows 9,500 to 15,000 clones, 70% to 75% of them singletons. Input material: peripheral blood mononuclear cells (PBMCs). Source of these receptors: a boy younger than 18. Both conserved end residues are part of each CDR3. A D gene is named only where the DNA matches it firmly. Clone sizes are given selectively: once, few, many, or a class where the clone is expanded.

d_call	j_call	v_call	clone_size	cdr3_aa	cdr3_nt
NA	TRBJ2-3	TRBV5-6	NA	CASSGGLDTQYF	TGTGCCAGCAGCGGGGGCCTCGATACGCAGTATTTT
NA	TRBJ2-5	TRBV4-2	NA	CASSQRNRGLKQETQYF	TGTGCCAGCAGCCAAAGGAACCGAGGGCTAAAACAAGAGACCCAGTACTTC
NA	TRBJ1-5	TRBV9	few	CASSVGDNSNQPQHF	TGTGCCAGCAGCGTAGGTGACAATAGCAATCAGCCCCAGCATTTT
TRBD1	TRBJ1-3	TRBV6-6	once	CASSYSAGGSGNTIYF	TGTGCCAGCAGTTATTCCGCAGGGGGCTCTGGAAACACCATATATTTT
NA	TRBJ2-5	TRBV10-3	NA	CAISDRAGRYQETQYF	TGTGCCATCAGTGACCGGGCGGGGAGGTACCAAGAGACCCAGTACTTC
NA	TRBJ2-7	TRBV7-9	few	CASTTGGGGLLSYEQYF	TGTGCCAGCACCACCGGGGGAGGGGGACTTCTCTCCTACGAGCAGTACTTC
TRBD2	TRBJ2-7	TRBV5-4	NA	CASSLDPSGVVYEQYF	TGTGCCAGCAGCTTGGATCCTAGCGGGGTTGTCTACGAGCAGTACTTC
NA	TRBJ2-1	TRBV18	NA	CASSPQGGAYNEQFF	TGTGCCAGCTCACCACAAGGAGGGGCGTACAATGAGCAGTTCTTC
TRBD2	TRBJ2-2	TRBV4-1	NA	CASSPERERTGELFF	TGCGCCAGCAGCCCCGAGCGGGAACGCACCGGGGAGCTGTTTTTT
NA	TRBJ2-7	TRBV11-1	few	CASSSGVAYEQYF	TGTGCCAGCAGTTCGGGAGTCGCCTACGAGCAGTACTTC
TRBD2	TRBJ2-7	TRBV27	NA	CASSSYLTSGRLQYF	TGTGCCAGCAGTTCCTACCTGACTAGCGGGAGACTCCAGTACTTC
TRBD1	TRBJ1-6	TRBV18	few	CASSLDRVVYNSPLHF	TGTGCCAGCTCACTTGACAGGGTGGTTTATAATTCACCCCTCCACTTT
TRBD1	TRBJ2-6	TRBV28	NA	CASSPWTGSSGANVLTF	TGTGCCAGCAGCCCTTGGACAGGGAGCTCTGGGGCCAACGTCCTGACTTTC
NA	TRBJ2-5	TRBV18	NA	CASSLTGNTQETQYF	TGTGCCAGCTCGCTGACAGGCAACACGCAAGAGACCCAGTACTTC
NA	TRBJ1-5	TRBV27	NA	CASSLQGTINQPQHF	TGTGCCAGCAGTTTACAAGGGACAATAAATCAGCCCCAGCATTTT
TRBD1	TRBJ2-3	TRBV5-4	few	CASSMGQGATPDTQYF	TGTGCCAGCAGCATGGGACAGGGGGCGACCCCAGATACGCAGTATTTT
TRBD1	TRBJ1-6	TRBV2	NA	CASSGPRGLNSPLHF	TGTGCCAGCAGTGGCCCCAGGGGGCTTAATTCACCCCTCCACTTT
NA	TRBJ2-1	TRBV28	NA	CASSLGGADGIIYNEQFF	TGTGCCAGCAGTTTGGGGGGGGCTGACGGTATAATATACAATGAGCAGTTCTTC
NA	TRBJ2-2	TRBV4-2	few	CASSQDRVAGELFF	TGTGCCAGCAGCCAAGACAGGGTCGCCGGGGAGCTGTTTTTT
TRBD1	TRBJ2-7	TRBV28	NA	CASSLFDRGYEQYF	TGTGCCAGCAGTTTATTCGACAGGGGCTACGAGCAGTACTTC
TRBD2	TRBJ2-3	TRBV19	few	CASNLAGWRTDTQYF	TGTGCCAGTAATCTAGCGGGATGGAGGACAGATACGCAGTATTTT
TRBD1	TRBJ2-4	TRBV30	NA	CAWSPPDRIIPTAKNIQYF	TGTGCCTGGAGTCCCCCGGACAGGATTATACCTACGGCCAAAAACATTCAGTACTTC
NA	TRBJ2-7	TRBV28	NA	CASSLISAVFYEQYF	TGTGCCAGCAGTTTGATTAGCGCCGTCTTCTACGAGCAGTACTTC
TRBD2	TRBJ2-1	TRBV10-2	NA	CASSERRGALNEQFF	TGCGCCAGCAGTGAGAGGCGGGGGGCCCTCAATGAGCAGTTCTTC
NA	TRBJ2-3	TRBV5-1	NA	CASSAAGTLGDTQYF	TGCGCCAGCAGCGCAGCCGGGACGCTGGGAGATACGCAGTATTTT
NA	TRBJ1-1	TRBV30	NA	CAWSVMDSHPTEAFF	TGTGCCTGGAGTGTAATGGACAGCCATCCCACTGAAGCTTTCTTT
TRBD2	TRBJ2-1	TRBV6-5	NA	CASRPAGPGTTQFF	TGTGCCAGCAGACCAGCGGGGCCGGGTACGACGCAGTTCTTC